This T cell receptor (beta chain) was sequenced during a study of beta chain features in type 1 diabetes. General observations from the study: Cells expressing TCR highly could be over-represented by cDNA sequencing. Lower insertion and higher deletion counts appeared at VDJ junctions in type 1 diabetes patients. Shortening that was moderate but significant affected the TCRB CDR3s of Type 1 diabetes patients in all four CD4+ subsets.

Reverse transcribing all isolated RNA meant expressed TCRB transcripts were sequenced. TCRdb's table, derived via immunoSEQ multiplex PCR, lists solely in-frame clones and lacks some. Counted here are about 170,000 clones, less than 10% occurring once; the ten biggest clones make up approximately 0.54%. This CDR3 spans 15 amino acids. Trimming removed 5 bases from V and 6 bases from J, with 16 bases in between. In germline, CDR1 is LGHNA, CDR2 YNFKEQ. This clone has just a few counts. Its antigen is undetermined. The specimen was central memory CD4+ T cells from blood. This clonotype was obtained from a man aged 18-30 years with type 1 diabetes. V is TRBV4-2 and J is TRBJ2-2, with a weak D call TRBD1 (6 bases). The CDR3 protein is CASSWGPATSGELFF. The DNA of the CDR3 is TGTGCCAGCAGCTGGGGGCCCGCGACGTCCGGGGAGCTGTTTTTT.